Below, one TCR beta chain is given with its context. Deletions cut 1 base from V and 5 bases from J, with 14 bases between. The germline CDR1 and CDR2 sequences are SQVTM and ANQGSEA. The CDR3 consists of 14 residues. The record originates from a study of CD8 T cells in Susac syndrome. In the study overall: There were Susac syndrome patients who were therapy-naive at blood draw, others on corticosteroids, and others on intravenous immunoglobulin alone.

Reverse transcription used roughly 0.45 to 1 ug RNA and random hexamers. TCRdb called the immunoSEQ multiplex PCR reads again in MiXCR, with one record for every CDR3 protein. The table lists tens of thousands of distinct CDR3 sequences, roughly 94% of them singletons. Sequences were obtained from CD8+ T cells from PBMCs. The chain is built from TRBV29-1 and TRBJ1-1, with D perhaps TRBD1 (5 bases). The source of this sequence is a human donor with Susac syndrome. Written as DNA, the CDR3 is TGCAGCGTTGAAGGTCAAGGGGTAAGAACTGAAGCTTTCTTT. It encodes CSVEGQGVRTEAFF.